The source of this T cell receptor (beta chain) is a study of radiation and T cells in renal cell carcinoma. This table comes from immunoSEQ multiplex PCR, and its TCRdb copy is limited to in-frame clones, with some not included. This sample carries about 170,000 clones, approximately 90% of them seen once, and the ten largest clones take around 10%. V lost 4 bases to trimming and J lost 3 bases; unmatched junction nucleotides: 3. The CDR3 is 13 residues long. CDR1 and CDR2 from the germline V gene are ENHRY and SYGVKD. Time point of the sample: blood 4 weeks post-SBRT, at nephrectomy. The treatment: 15 Gy SBRT to primary tumor, nephrectomy 4 weeks later. Clear cell pathology was present in this patient's renal cell carcinoma.

This receptor was obtained from a woman aged 50 to 65 with renal cell carcinoma. The chain combines TRBV10-3 with TRBJ2-7, with TRBD1 identical over 7 bases. Sequenced here: blood, sampled from a patient whose treatment included radiotherapy and nephrectomy. CDR3 sequence (DNA): TGTGCCATCAGTGGCCGGGACAGCTACGAGCAGTACTTC. It translates to CAISGRDSYEQYF.